This T cell receptor beta chain was obtained from a study of shared clonotypes between healthy human individuals. The wider study: The study drew on two women and a few men aged 18 to 49 as donors.

CD4+ cells underwent separation, giving CD45RA+ naive and CD45RA-negative memory subsets. Study processing details: Junction-only immunoSEQ data arrived without quality scores, meaning filtering differed. Sequencing used immunoSEQ multiplex PCR; TCRdb keeps in-frame clones, though not all of them. V, J and clone size were drawn from that table, and D and trimming were deduced from the DNA. The profile shows some 2.4 million clones, over 85% of them singletons. Per the germline V gene, CDR1 is LGHNA and CDR2 is YNFKEQ. Trimming removed 3 bases from V and 4 bases from J; junction bases left unmatched: 9. CDR3 size: 16 residues. General observations from the study: Generally, naive subsets (rather than memory subsets) showed larger estimated richness.

About this clone itself: The antigen is undetermined.

V and J are TRBV4-2 and TRBJ1-1; TRBD1 matches at 9 bases. The sequence came from a man between 18 and 29 years old in good health. Some clones in this sample may be carry-over from other donors' samples. Sequencing used naive CD4+ T cells from PBMCs. Subset here: CD45RA+ positively selected. DNA of the CDR3: TGTGCCAGCAGCCAGCCTACAGGACAGGGGCGCACTGAAGCTTTCTTT. It translates to CASSQPTGQGRTEAFF.